This passage covers 25 T cell receptor beta chains from one sample sequenced in a study of CD4 T cells in lung cancer. Profiled with immunoSEQ multiplex PCR; TCRdb holds only in-frame clones, not every one. The sample holds under 5,000 clones; about 74% are singletons and the top ten take about a sixth. The sequenced sample was lung tumor tissue. The receptors come from a man in his 60s with non-small cell lung cancer.

This clone was seen only a few times. The V and J genes are TRBV10-2 and TRBJ1-2; 7 bases match TRBD1. V shed 4 bases, J shed 5 bases, and the junction held 4 bases outside the gene matches. Germline CDR1 WSHSY, CDR2 SAAADI. The CDR3 extends over 13 amino acids. CDR3 region: CASSAGTDYGYTF. The DNA of the CDR3 is TGCGCCAGCAGTGCCGGGACAGATTATGGCTACACCTTC.

The rearrangement joins TRBV7-6 to TRBJ2-3; no clear D. The CDR3 is 12 amino acids. The V and J ends lost 6 bases and 2 bases respectively, with 6 bases between them. Germline lookup yields CDR1 SGHVS and CDR2 FNYEAQ. The chain's CDR3 is CASSSTTDTQYF. CDR3 DNA sequence: TGTGCCAGCAGTTCTACCACAGATACGCAGTATTTT.

Here the CDR3 reads CAISESSGRISGDTQYF. CDR3 DNA: TGTGCCATCAGTGAGTCCAGCGGGAGGATCTCGGGAGATACGCAGTATTTT. The chain uses TRBV10-3 and TRBJ2-3, with TRBD2 matching 9 bases. The CDR3 runs to 17 residues. V lost 0 bases and J lost 5; bases outside the gene matches: 9. Germline V gene data show CDR1 as ENHRY and CDR2 as SYGVKD.

The CDR3 nucleotides read TGTGCCAGCAGCCGACAGAGTACAGATACGCAGTATTTT. Translating gives CASSRQSTDTQYF. J is TRBJ2-3 and V is TRBV11-3, with a possible D match to TRBD1 (5 bases). V was cut by 5 bases and J by 3 bases, with 9 bases left in between. The germline V gene has CDR1 SGHNT and CDR2 YENEEA. The CDR3 covers 13 residues.

The chain is built from TRBV19 and TRBJ2-3; TRBD1 matches 7 bases. Germline CDR1 reads LNHDA; CDR2 reads SQIVND (reference sequence). The CDR3 loop spans 14 amino acids. With V trimmed by 5 bases and J by 6 bases, 8 bases remained unmatched. The CDR3 bases are TGTGCCAGTAGTGCTGGACAGGTACCGGATACGCAGTATTTT. Translated: CASSAGQVPDTQYF.

CDR3 nucleotides: TGCAGTGCTAGAGATTACTACGAGCAGTACTTC. Translation gives CSARDYYEQYF. The chain recombines TRBV20-1 with TRBJ2-7; D gene unclear. The CDR3 spans 11 residues. Trimming stripped 0 bases from V and 3 bases from J, with 3 bases between. Germline V gives CDR1 DFQATT, CDR2 SNEGSKA (reference sequence).

The J gene is TRBJ2-3, the V gene TRBV7-3; the D gene is possibly TRBD2 (6 bases). Trimming pared 5 bases from V and 0 bases from J, leaving 9 bases between. The CDR3 covers 14 residues. Germline V gene data show CDR1 as SGHTA and CDR2 as FQGTGA. The CDR3 DNA sequence: TGTGCCAGCAGCACCGGGACTAGCACAGATACGCAGTATTTT. Translated, it gives CASSTGTSTDTQYF.

The rearrangement joins TRBV11-3 to TRBJ2-1; 11 bases are a match to TRBD2. Germline CDR1 and CDR2: SGHNT and YENEEA. There are 17 residues in the CDR3. V was clipped by 3 bases and J by 2 bases; unmatched bases: 6. The CDR3: CASSFTPSGRTYNEQFF. CDR3 in DNA: TGTGCCAGCAGCTTTACGCCTAGCGGGAGGACCTACAATGAGCAGTTCTTC.

The V call is TRBV30, the J call TRBJ2-7; no clear D. The CDR3 extends over 12 amino acids. Trimming took 0 bases from V and 3 from J, leaving 6 bases between them. Germline V lookup: CDR1 GTSNPN, CDR2 SVGIG (reference sequence). The CDR3 DNA reads TGTGCCTGGAGTGTGGGCCTCTACGAGCAGTACTTC. Residues: CAWSVGLYEQYF. The whole variable domain, remainder taken from reference TRBV30 and TRBJ2-7, is SQTIHQWPATLVQPVGSPLSLECTVEGTSNPNLYWYRQAAGRGLQLLFYSVGIGQISSEVPQNLSASRPQDRQFILSSKKLLLSDSGFYLCAWSVGLYEQYFGPGTRLTVT.

This sequence joins TRBV30 and TRBJ2-1; 13 bases are a match to TRBD2. CDR1 and CDR2 from the germline V gene are GTSNPN and SVGIG (reference sequence). This CDR3 has 15 amino acids. After removal of 8 bases from V and 0 bases from J, the junction contained 4 bases not matched to a gene. CDR3 region: CARGLAGTSYNEQFF. The CDR3 DNA sequence: TGTGCCCGGGGACTAGCGGGGACCTCCTACAATGAGCAGTTCTTC.

V and J are TRBV19 and TRBJ2-1; D might be TRBD1 (5 bases). Per germline, CDR1 LNHDA and CDR2 SQIVND (reference sequence). V lost 9 bases, J lost 4 bases, and 19 bases lay in between. The CDR3 loop spans 15 amino acids. CDR3 nucleotides: TGTGCCAGCAGGGCCAGACACCAGCCTTACAATGAGCAGTTCTTC. Protein product: CASRARHQPYNEQFF.

This chain joins TRBV6-1 and TRBJ2-2, with TRBD2 matching over 10 bases. This CDR3 is built from 15 residues. The germline V gene encodes CDR1 MNHNS and CDR2 SASEGT. The V segment lost 2 bases and the J segment 3 bases; nucleotides outside the gene matches: 0. The CDR3 DNA reads as TGTGCCAGCAGTGAACTAGCGGGAGACACCGGGGAGCTGTTTTTT. Protein sequence: CASSELAGDTGELFF.

The V call is TRBV6-1, the J call TRBJ2-2, with D maybe TRBD1 (6 bases). This CDR3 spans 15 amino acids. Germline CDR1 reads MNHNS; CDR2 reads SASEGT. The V and J ends lost 0 bases and 6 bases respectively, with 11 bases between them. The CDR3 is CASSEATGSAGELFF. CDR3 bases: TGTGCCAGCAGTGAAGCTACAGGGTCCGCCGGGGAGCTGTTTTTT.

V is TRBV5-1 and J is TRBJ1-1; 9 nucleotides match TRBD1. This CDR3 comprises 14 residues. Germline V gives CDR1 SGHRS, CDR2 YFSETQ. The ends lost 4 bases at V and 4 bases at J; junction bases unmatched: 5. The DNA of the CDR3 is TGCGCCAGCAGCCTCGACAGGGGGGGCACTGAAGCTTTCTTT. This codes for CASSLDRGGTEAFF.

The genes are TRBV5-6 and TRBJ1-1; perhaps TRBD1 as D (5 bases). Per the germline V gene, CDR1 is SGHDT and CDR2 is YYEEEE. The CDR3 consists of 13 residues. V was clipped by 0 bases and J by 6 bases, with 9 bases between them. DNA of the CDR3: TGTGCCAGCAGCTTGGTCGGGGGGGCTGAAGCTTTCTTT. It specifies CASSLVGGAEAFF.

Only a few counts were recorded for this clone. The chain joins TRBV7-8 to TRBJ1-1, with 10 nucleotides matching TRBD1. In germline, CDR1 is SGHVS, CDR2 FQNEAQ. The CDR3 has 16 amino acids. Losses at the gene ends were 4 bases for V and 4 bases for J; bases not matched to a gene: 9. CDR3 in amino acids: CASSWGTGVGGTEAFF. CDR3 DNA: TGTGCCAGCAGCTGGGGGACAGGGGTTGGGGGCACTGAAGCTTTCTTT. Combining the CDR3 with reference TRBV7-8 and TRBJ1-1 gives the whole variable domain GAGVSQSPRYKVAKRGQDVALRCDPISGHVSLFWYQQALGQGPEFLTYFQNEAQLDKSGLPSDRFFAERPEGSVSTLKIQRTQQEDSAVYLCASSWGTGVGGTEAFFGQGTRLTVV.

The chain combines TRBV9 with TRBJ2-7, with TRBD2 matching 9 bases. The CDR3 is 16 residues long. The junction had 15 bases not matched to a gene; V was cut back by 2 bases and J by 9 bases. Germline CDR1 and CDR2: SGDLS and YYNGEE. DNA of the CDR3: TGTGCCAGCAGCGTTTCGGAGCTAGCGGGAACCCGGGCGCAGTACTTC. Amino acid sequence: CASSVSELAGTRAQYF.

This chain uses TRBV7-3 with TRBJ2-7; 8 bases are shared with TRBD2. The CDR3 is 16 residues long. Germline trimming cut 0 bases from V and 7 bases from J; bases unmatched to any gene: 11. CDR1 and CDR2 (germline): SGHTA, FQGTGA. Here the CDR3 DNA reads TGTGCCAGCAGCTTAACGGGGACTAGAGGTTTCGGGGAGCAGTACTTC. Protein sequence: CASSLTGTRGFGEQYF.

This chain joins TRBV7-3 and TRBJ2-1, with D unclear. The germline V gene encodes CDR1 SGHTA and CDR2 FQGTGA. CDR3 length equals 14 residues. The V end was cut by 5 bases, the J end by 4 bases, with 12 bases between. The CDR3, as DNA: TGTGCCAGCAGCCCCAACTCCCGTTACAATGAGCAGTTCTTC. This codes for CASSPNSRYNEQFF. The whole variable domain, filled in from reference TRBV7-3 and TRBJ2-1, reads GAGVSQTPSNKVTEKGKYVELRCDPISGHTALYWYRQSLGQGPEFLIYFQGTGAADDSGLPNDRFFAVRPEGSVSTLKIQRTERGDSAVYLCASSPNSRYNEQFFGPGTRLTVL.

This sequence joins TRBV10-1 and TRBJ2-1; 11 bases fit TRBD2. Trimming cost V 2 bases and J 6 bases; bases outside gene matches: 6. The CDR3 is 16 residues long. CDR1 and CDR2 (germline): WNHNN, SYGVQD (reference sequence). The CDR3 sequence: CASSETLSGGGNEQFF. CDR3 bases: TGCGCCAGCAGTGAGACACTTAGCGGGGGGGGCAATGAGCAGTTCTTC.

The rearrangement uses TRBV5-1 and TRBJ2-7, with a possible D match to TRBD2 (6 bases). The V and J ends lost 4 bases and 4 bases respectively, with 15 bases between them. Germline V gives CDR1 SGHRS, CDR2 YFSETQ. This CDR3 is 14 amino acids long. In DNA form, the CDR3 reads TGCGCCAGCAGCCCGCGACTAGGGGCATACGAGCAGTACTTC. Amino acid sequence: CASSPRLGAYEQYF. Full variable domain (missing parts from reference TRBV5-1 and TRBJ2-7): KAGVTQTPRYLIKTRGQQVTLSCSPISGHRSVSWYQQTPGQGLQFLFEYFSETQRNKGNFPGRFSGRQFSNSRSEMNVSTLELGDSALYLCASSPRLGAYEQYFGPGTRLTVT.

This chain joins TRBV4-1 and TRBJ2-5; the D gene is possibly TRBD2 (6 bases). Trimming took off 4 bases at V and 1 base at J, with 10 bases between the two ends. Germline CDR1 is MGHRA and CDR2 is YSYEKL. The CDR3 has 14 residues. The CDR3 sequence is CASSPIGGQETQYF. The CDR3 nucleotides are TGCGCCAGCAGCCCTATCGGGGGCCAAGAGACCCAGTACTTC.

This clone was picked up a small number of times. J is TRBJ2-3 and V is TRBV7-9, with D possibly matching TRBD1 (5 bases). This CDR3 region has 16 residues. Per germline, CDR1 SEHNR and CDR2 FQNEAQ (reference sequence). V lost 1 base and J 4 bases, leaving 15 bases between the germline ends. The CDR3 nucleotides are TGTGCCAGCAGCTTAGAGGACACTTATTTGGCAGATACGCAGTATTTT. This translates into CASSLEDTYLADTQYF.

The V and J genes are TRBV7-3 and TRBJ2-1, with TRBD2 matching over 9 bases. The ends lost 2 bases at V and 5 bases at J; junction bases unmatched: 4. This CDR3 region has 15 residues. The germline CDR1 and CDR2 sequences are SGHTA and FQGTGA. Here the CDR3 DNA reads TGTGCCAGCAGCTTACTAGCGGGATACAACAATGAGCAGTTCTTC. The encoded protein is CASSLLAGYNNEQFF. Based on the CDR3 plus reference TRBV7-3 and TRBJ2-1, the full variable domain is GAGVSQTPSNKVTEKGKYVELRCDPISGHTALYWYRQSLGQGPEFLIYFQGTGAADDSGLPNDRFFAVRPEGSVSTLKIQRTERGDSAVYLCASSLLAGYNNEQFFGPGTRLTVL.

This rearrangement joins TRBV15 to TRBJ2-1; 8 nucleotides agree with TRBD2. The CDR3 has 14 residues. The V and J ends lost 3 bases and 10 bases, in that order; junction bases with no gene match: 8. CDR1 is LNHNV, CDR2 YYDKDF, per germline (reference sequence). As DNA, the CDR3 is TGTGCCACCAGCAGTGGAGCGGGAGCGGGCGAGCAGTTCTTC. Protein: CATSSGAGAGEQFF.